The entry below gives a single T cell receptor (beta chain) sequence along with its context. Per the study methods: Estimates of nucleated cell counts were drawn from the amplification of reference gene primers. TCRdb keeps only in-frame clones here, not all; method: immunoSEQ multiplex PCR. The V and J calls and clone size were taken over from that table, and D and trimming were inferred from the DNA. There are around 94,000 clones in the sample; around 84% occur only once, and 3.5% to 5% lies in the top ten. The data are from a study of blood T cell repertoires in COVID-19. In the study overall: Whether acute or convalescent, the COVID-19 samples came from the United States, Italy and Spain. Sample material is recorded as cDNA or gDNA derived from T cells, B-cell-depleted T cells, or PBMCs.

V lost 8 bases and J lost 7; bases outside the gene matches: 3. The CDR3 sequence is 13 residues long. Germline V CDR1 and CDR2: SNHLY, FYNNEI. Sequenced sample: peripheral blood. The source of this sequence is a human donor in a cohort sampled during active COVID-19. The rearrangement links TRBV2 to TRBJ1-4, with 11 bases aligning to TRBD1. CDR3 region: CASGQGAGEKLFF. The CDR3 DNA is TGTGCCAGCGGACAGGGGGCTGGTGAAAAACTGTTTTTT.